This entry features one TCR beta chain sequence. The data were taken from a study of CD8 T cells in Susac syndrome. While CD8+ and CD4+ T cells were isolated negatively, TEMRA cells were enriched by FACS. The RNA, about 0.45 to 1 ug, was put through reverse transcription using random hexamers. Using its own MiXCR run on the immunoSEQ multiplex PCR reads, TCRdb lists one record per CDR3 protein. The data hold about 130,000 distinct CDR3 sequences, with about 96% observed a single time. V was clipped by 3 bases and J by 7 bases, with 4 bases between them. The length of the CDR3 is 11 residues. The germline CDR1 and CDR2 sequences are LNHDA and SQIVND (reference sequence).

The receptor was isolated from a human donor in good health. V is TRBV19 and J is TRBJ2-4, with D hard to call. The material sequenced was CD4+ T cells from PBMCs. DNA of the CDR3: TGTGCCAGTAGTATCCTCAACATTCAGTACTTC. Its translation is CASSILNIQYF.